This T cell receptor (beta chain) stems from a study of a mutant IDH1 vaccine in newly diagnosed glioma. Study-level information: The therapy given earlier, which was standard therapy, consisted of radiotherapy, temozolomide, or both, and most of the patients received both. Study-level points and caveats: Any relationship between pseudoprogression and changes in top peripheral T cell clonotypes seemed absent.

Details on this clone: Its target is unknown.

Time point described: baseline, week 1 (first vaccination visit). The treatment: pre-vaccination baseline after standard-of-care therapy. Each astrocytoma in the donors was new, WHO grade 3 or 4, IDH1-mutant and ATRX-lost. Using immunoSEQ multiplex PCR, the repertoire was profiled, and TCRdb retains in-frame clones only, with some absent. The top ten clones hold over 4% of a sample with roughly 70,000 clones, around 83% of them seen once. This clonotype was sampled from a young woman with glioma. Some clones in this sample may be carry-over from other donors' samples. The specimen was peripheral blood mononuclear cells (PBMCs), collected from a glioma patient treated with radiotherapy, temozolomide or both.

The CDR3 coding sequence is TGTGCCAGCAGCTTAGCTCCCGGGACAGCTTCCTACGAGCAGTACTTC. Residues: CASSLAPGTASYEQYF. The J gene is TRBJ2-7, the V gene TRBV7-2; 7 bases map to TRBD1. Germline V gene data show CDR1 as SGHTA and CDR2 as FQGNSA. The CDR3 is made up of 16 amino acids. The junction had 6 bases not matched to a gene; V was cut back by 0 bases and J by 1 base.